This TCR beta chain was found in a study of cytomegalovirus exposure and HLA in healthy donors. PCR involved 60 Vbeta and 13 Jbeta primers. TCRdb's table, derived via immunoSEQ multiplex PCR, lists solely in-frame clones and lacks some. The data contain about 160,000 clones, roughly 84% of them singletons. V was shortened by 3 bases and J by 2 bases, with 11 bases between the two germline ends. Looked up from germline, CDR1 is MDHEN and CDR2 is SYDVKM. There are 15 residues in the CDR3. The TCR sequence derives from a man aged 25 to 40 in good health and CMV-seronegative. What was sequenced was PBMCs. The rearrangement links TRBV28 to TRBJ1-3; D remains ambiguous. The CDR3 loop reads CASSLQPVAGNTIYF. DNA of the CDR3: TGTGCCAGCAGTTTGCAACCGGTGGCTGGAAACACCATATATTTT.